These 2 T cell receptor beta chains came from one sample sequenced in a study of cytomegalovirus exposure and HLA in healthy donors. Researchers ran the PCR with 60 Vbeta and 13 Jbeta primers. Repertoires were generated with immunoSEQ multiplex PCR, while TCRdb's copy carries only in-frame clones and drops some. The sample lists about 180,000 clones; about 85% were seen once. Sequencing used PBMCs. The receptors were sampled from a boy younger than 10 in good health and CMV-seronegative.

CDR3 in amino acids: CASSLFGAGGLTEAFF. The CDR3 bases are TGTGCCAGCAGTTTATTTGGGGCAGGGGGCCTGACTGAAGCTTTCTTT. This chain joins TRBV28 and TRBJ1-1, with TRBD1 matching 8 bases. Germline V gives CDR1 MDHEN, CDR2 SYDVKM. The CDR3 is 16 amino acids. Trimming took 1 base from V and 5 from J; bases not matched to a gene: 9.

The genes are TRBV2 and TRBJ1-2, with 7 bases aligning to TRBD1. Looked up from germline, CDR1 is SNHLY and CDR2 is FYNNEI. J gave up 4 bases and V 6 bases, and 2 bases lay outside the gene matches. This CDR3 has 12 residues. The CDR3 bases are TGTGCCAGCAGAGGGACAGTCTATGGCTACACCTTC. Amino acids: CASRGTVYGYTF.